The rows below give T cell receptor beta chains drawn from one sample of a study of blood T cell repertoires in COVID-19. Some clones are missing from TCRdb's copy, which holds only in-frame ones; the method was immunoSEQ multiplex PCR. The sample shows about 160,000 clones, 85% to 90% of them seen only once. Specimen: peripheral blood. The receptor source for this set is a man in his late teens or twenties with COVID-19, enrolled during active disease. Both conserved end residues are part of each CDR3. The order of the fields is V gene, D gene, J gene, CDR3 DNA, CDR3 protein. The D gene is left open where the match is weak.

v_gene: TRBV27
d_gene: -
j_gene: TRBJ1-2
CDR3nt: TGTGCCAGCAGCCTTACAGGGCGGTATGGCTACACCTTC
CDR3aa: CASSLTGRYGYTF

v_gene: TRBV9
d_gene: TRBD1
j_gene: TRBJ2-4
CDR3nt: TGTGCCAGCAGCGTTACCGGGACAGTTAAAAACATTCAGTACTTC
CDR3aa: CASSVTGTVKNIQYF

v_gene: TRBV6-6
d_gene: TRBD2
j_gene: TRBJ2-3
CDR3nt: TGTGCCAGCAGTAAACAGCGGGAGGGAGGCACAGATACGCAGTATTTT
CDR3aa: CASSKQREGGTDTQYF

v_gene: TRBV19
d_gene: TRBD1
j_gene: TRBJ2-7
CDR3nt: TGTGCCAGTCGTCGGACAGGGGGAGGCACCTACGAGCAGTACTTC
CDR3aa: CASRRTGGGTYEQYF

v_gene: TRBV19
d_gene: TRBD1
j_gene: TRBJ1-5
CDR3nt: TGTGCCAGTGTACCCCACGGACAGGGGCCTCCTTGGGGTCAGCCCCAGCATTTT
CDR3aa: CASVPHGQGPPWGQPQHF

v_gene: TRBV5-4
d_gene: -
j_gene: TRBJ2-3
CDR3nt: TGTGCCAGCAGCTTGATTAACACAGATACGCAGTATTTT
CDR3aa: CASSLINTDTQYF

v_gene: TRBV4-2
d_gene: TRBD2
j_gene: TRBJ2-3
CDR3nt: TGTGCCAGCAGCCAAGGGGTTCCTAGCGGGAGTAGGGCAGATACGCAGTATTTT
CDR3aa: CASSQGVPSGSRADTQYF

v_gene: TRBV12-5
d_gene: TRBD1
j_gene: TRBJ2-1
CDR3nt: TGTGCTAGTGGTTTGGTAGGGGGCCCGGGACAGGGGTACAATGAGCAGTTCTTC
CDR3aa: CASGLVGGPGQGYNEQFF

v_gene: TRBV19
d_gene: TRBD1
j_gene: TRBJ2-7
CDR3nt: TGTGCCAGTAGTTCCGCCGGGACAGGCTACGAGCAGTACTTC
CDR3aa: CASSSAGTGYEQYF

v_gene: TRBV6-1
d_gene: TRBD1
j_gene: TRBJ1-2
CDR3nt: TGTGCCAGCAGTGACGACAGGGGATTGGGCTACACCTTC
CDR3aa: CASSDDRGLGYTF

v_gene: TRBV9
d_gene: -
j_gene: TRBJ2-5
CDR3nt: TGTGCCAGCAGCGTAGGAAGCAGGGCGCTTCAAGAGACCCAGTACTTC
CDR3aa: CASSVGSRALQETQYF

v_gene: TRBV5-1
d_gene: TRBD1
j_gene: TRBJ1-2
CDR3nt: TGCGCCAGCAGCTTGACGGACAGGGCCTATGGCTACACCTTC
CDR3aa: CASSLTDRAYGYTF

v_gene: TRBV27
d_gene: -
j_gene: TRBJ2-1
CDR3nt: TGTGCCAGCAACAGGGCTAGCAGTAGAAAATACAATGAGCAGTTCTTC
CDR3aa: CASNRASSRKYNEQFF

v_gene: TRBV9
d_gene: -
j_gene: TRBJ2-1
CDR3nt: TGTGCCAGCAGCGGATACAGGGTCAGTGAGCAGTTCTTC
CDR3aa: CASSGYRVSEQFF

v_gene: TRBV28
d_gene: -
j_gene: TRBJ1-5
CDR3nt: TGTGCCAGCAACCCGAGTCAGGGTTGGAATCAGCCCCAGCATTTT
CDR3aa: CASNPSQGWNQPQHF

v_gene: TRBV19
d_gene: TRBD1
j_gene: TRBJ1-5
CDR3nt: TGTGCCAGTAGTGAGGGACAGTGGTATAGCAATCAGCCCCAGCATTTT
CDR3aa: CASSEGQWYSNQPQHF

v_gene: TRBV27
d_gene: -
j_gene: TRBJ2-7
CDR3nt: TGTGCCAGCAGGGGGCCAGGGCGGTACGAGCAGTACTTC
CDR3aa: CASRGPGRYEQYF

v_gene: TRBV4-1
d_gene: TRBD2
j_gene: TRBJ2-7
CDR3nt: TGCGCCAGCAGCCAACGGGTCCTGGCTAGCGGGAGCGGGCAGTACTTC
CDR3aa: CASSQRVLASGSGQYF

v_gene: TRBV7-2
d_gene: TRBD2
j_gene: TRBJ2-1
CDR3nt: TGTGCCAGCAGCTTGTATGTCAGGACTAGCTCCTACAATGAGCAGTTCTTC
CDR3aa: CASSLYVRTSSYNEQFF

v_gene: TRBV6-5
d_gene: TRBD1
j_gene: TRBJ2-5
CDR3nt: TGTGCCAGCAGCAGGGACAGCTACTCTCAAGAGACCCAGTACTTC
CDR3aa: CASSRDSYSQETQYF